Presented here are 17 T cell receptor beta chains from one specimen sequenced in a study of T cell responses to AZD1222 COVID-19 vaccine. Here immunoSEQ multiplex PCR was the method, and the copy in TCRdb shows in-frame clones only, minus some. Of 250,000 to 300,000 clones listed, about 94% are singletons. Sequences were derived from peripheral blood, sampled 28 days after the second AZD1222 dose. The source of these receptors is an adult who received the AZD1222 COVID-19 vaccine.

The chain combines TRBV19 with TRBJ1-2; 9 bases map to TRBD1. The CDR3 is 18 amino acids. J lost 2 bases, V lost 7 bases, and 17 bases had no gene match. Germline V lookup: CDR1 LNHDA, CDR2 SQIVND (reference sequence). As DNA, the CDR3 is TGTGCCAGTAATCACATATACAGGGGGCGTGCGACAAACTATGGCTACACCTTC. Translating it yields CASNHIYRGRATNYGYTF. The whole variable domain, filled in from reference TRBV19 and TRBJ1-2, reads DGGITQSPKYLFRKEGQNVTLSCEQNLNHDAMYWYRQDPGQGLRLIYYSQIVNDFQKGDIAEGYSVSREKKESFPLTVTSAQKNPTAFYLCASNHIYRGRATNYGYTFGSGTRLTVV.

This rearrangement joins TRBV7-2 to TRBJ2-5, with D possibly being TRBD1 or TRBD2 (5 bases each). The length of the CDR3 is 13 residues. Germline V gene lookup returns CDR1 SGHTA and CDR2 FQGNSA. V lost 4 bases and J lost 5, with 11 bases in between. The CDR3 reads CASSSGPRETQYF. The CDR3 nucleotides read TGTGCCAGCAGCTCGGGGCCGCGGGAGACCCAGTACTTC.

CDR3 sequence reads: CASSVVGGRNSDTQYF. The CDR3 nucleotides read TGTGCCAGCAGCGTAGTGGGCGGGAGGAATTCTGATACGCAGTATTTT. The V call is TRBV9, the J call TRBJ2-3, with TRBD2 matching over 8 bases. V lost 0 bases, J lost 6 bases, and 9 bases stayed unmatched. CDR1 SGDLS and CDR2 YYNGEE come from the germline V gene. The CDR3 length is 16 residues.

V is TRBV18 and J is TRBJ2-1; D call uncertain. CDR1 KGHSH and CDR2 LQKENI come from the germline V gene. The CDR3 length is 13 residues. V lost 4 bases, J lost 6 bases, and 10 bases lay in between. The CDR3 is CASSLGRGNEQFF. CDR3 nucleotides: TGTGCCAGCTCACTGGGAAGAGGCAATGAGCAGTTCTTC. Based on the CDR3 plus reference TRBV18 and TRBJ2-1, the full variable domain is NAGVMQNPRHLVRRRGQEARLRCSPMKGHSHVYWYRQLPEEGLKFMVYLQKENIIDESGMPKERFSAEFPKEGPSILRIQQVVRGDSAAYFCASSLGRGNEQFFGPGTRLTVL.

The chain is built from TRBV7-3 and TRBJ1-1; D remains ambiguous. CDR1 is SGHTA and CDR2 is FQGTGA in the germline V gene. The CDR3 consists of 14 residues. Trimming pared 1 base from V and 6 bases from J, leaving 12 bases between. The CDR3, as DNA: TGTGCCAGCAGCTTAAGGCACGACGCCTCTGAAGCTTTCTTT. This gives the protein CASSLRHDASEAFF.

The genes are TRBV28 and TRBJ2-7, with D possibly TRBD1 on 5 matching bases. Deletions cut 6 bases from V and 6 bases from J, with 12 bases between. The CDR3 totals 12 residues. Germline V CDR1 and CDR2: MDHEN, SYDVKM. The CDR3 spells CASSPRASEQYF. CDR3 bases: TGTGCCAGCAGCCCCAGGGCGTCCGAGCAGTACTTC.

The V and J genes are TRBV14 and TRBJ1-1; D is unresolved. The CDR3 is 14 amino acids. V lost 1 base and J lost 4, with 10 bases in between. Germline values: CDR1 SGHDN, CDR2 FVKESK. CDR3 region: CASSQVSRSTEAFF. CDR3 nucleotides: TGTGCCAGCAGCCAAGTGTCTAGGTCCACTGAAGCTTTCTTT.

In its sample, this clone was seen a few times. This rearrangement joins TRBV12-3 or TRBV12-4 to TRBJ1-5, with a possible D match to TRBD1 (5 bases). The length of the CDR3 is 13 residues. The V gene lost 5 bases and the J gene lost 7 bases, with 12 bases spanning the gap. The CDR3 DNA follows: TGTGCCAGCAGTGGGCGGGGCGGGCAGCCCCAGCATTTT. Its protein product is CASSGRGGQPQHF.

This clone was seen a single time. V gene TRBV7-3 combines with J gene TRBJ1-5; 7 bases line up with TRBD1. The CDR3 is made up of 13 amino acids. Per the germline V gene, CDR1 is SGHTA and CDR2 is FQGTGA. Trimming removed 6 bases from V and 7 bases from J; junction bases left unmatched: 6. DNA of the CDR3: TGTGCCAGCAGACAGACAGGGCGACAGCCCCAGCATTTT. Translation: CASRQTGRQPQHF.

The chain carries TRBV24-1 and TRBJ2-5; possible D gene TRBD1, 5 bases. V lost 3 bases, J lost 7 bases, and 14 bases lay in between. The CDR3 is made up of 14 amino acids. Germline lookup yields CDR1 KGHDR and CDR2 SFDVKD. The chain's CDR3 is CATSDRGPQATQYF. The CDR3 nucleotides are TGTGCCACCAGTGATAGGGGTCCCCAGGCGACCCAGTACTTC.

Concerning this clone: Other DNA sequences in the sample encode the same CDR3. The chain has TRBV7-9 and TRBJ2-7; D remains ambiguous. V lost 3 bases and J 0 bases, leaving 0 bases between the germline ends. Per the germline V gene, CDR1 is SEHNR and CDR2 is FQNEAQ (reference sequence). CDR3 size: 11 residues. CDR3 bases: TGTGCCAGCAGCTTCTCCTACGAGCAGTACTTC. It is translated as CASSFSYEQYF.

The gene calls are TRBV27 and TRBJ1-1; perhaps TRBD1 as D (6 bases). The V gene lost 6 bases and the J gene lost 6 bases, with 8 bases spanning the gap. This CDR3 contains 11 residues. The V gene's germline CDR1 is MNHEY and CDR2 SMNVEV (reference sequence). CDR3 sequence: CASRGGSEAFF. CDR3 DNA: TGTGCCAGCAGGGGGGGCTCTGAAGCTTTCTTT.

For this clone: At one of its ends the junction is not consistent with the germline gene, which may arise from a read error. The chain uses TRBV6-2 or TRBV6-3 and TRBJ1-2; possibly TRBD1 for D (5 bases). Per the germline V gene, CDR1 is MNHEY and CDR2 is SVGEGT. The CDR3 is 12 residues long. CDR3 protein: CASSASGRLGVF. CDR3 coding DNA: TGTGCCAGCAGTGCTTCGGGCCGCTTGGGGGTCTTC.

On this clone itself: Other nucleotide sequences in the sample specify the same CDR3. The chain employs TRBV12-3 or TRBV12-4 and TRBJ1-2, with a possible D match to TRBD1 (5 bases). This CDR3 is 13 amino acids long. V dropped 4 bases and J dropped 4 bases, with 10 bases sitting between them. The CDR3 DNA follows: TGTGCCAGCAGTTCGGGGGGGGGCTATGGCTACACCTTC. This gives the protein CASSSGGGYGYTF.

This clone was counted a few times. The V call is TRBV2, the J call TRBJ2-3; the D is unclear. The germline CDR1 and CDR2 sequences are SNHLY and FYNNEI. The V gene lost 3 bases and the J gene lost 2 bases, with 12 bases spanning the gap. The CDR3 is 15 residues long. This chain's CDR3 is CASSEWRPDTDTQYF. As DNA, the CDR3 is TGTGCCAGCAGTGAGTGGCGGCCGGACACAGATACGCAGTATTTT.

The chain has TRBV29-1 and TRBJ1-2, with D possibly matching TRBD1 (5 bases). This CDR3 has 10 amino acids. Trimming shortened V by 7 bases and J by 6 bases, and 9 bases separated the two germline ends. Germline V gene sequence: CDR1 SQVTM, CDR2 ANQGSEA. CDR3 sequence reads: CSAGSDGYTF. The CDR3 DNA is TGCAGCGCAGGGTCGGATGGCTACACCTTC.

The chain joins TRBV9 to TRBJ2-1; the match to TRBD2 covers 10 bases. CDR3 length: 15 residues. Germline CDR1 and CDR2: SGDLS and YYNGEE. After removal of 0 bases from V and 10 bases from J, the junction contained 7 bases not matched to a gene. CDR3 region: CASSVDFGLAAEQFF. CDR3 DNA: TGTGCCAGCAGCGTAGACTTCGGACTAGCGGCGGAGCAGTTCTTC.